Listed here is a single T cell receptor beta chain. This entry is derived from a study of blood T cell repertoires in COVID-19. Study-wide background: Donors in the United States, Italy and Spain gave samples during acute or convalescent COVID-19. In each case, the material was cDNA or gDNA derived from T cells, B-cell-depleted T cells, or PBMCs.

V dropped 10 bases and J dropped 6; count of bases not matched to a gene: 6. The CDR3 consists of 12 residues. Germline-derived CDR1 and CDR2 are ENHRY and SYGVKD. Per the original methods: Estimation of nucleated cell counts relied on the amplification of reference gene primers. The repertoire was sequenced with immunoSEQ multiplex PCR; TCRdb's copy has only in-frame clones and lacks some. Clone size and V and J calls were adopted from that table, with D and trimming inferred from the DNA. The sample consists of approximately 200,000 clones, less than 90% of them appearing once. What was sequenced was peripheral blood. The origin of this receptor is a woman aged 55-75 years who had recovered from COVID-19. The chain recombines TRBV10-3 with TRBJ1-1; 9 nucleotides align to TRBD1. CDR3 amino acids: CATGQGLSEAFF. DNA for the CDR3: TGTGCCACGGGACAGGGACTATCTGAAGCTTTCTTT.